The 14 T cell receptor beta chains presented below share a single source sample, sequenced in a study of blood T cell repertoires in COVID-19. Only in-frame clones appear in the TCRdb table, and some are missing; sequencing was by immunoSEQ multiplex PCR. Counted here are about 170,000 clones, roughly four fifths occurring once; the ten biggest clones make up about 12%. The sample was PBMCs or T cells enriched from blood (not recorded which). All receptors derive from a man aged 45-60 years who had recovered from COVID-19.

The chain is built from TRBV4-1 and TRBJ1-5; possibly TRBD1 for D (5 bases). V lost 1 base and J 3 bases, leaving 7 bases between the germline ends. Looked up from germline, CDR1 is MGHRA and CDR2 is YSYEKL. The CDR3 is made up of 14 amino acids. The CDR3 coding sequence is TGCGCCAGCAGCCAAGCAGGGTACAATCAGCCCCAGCATTTT. Translation: CASSQAGYNQPQHF.

The V and J genes are TRBV23-1 and TRBJ1-5; TRBD1 aligns across 7 bases. TRBV23-1 belongs to the ORF category, with a function that is uncertain. The junction had 7 bases not matched to a gene; V was cut back by 2 bases and J by 3 bases. This CDR3 has 16 residues. CDR3 nucleotide sequence: TGCGCCAGCAGTCAAAAGGGACAGCACGCCAATCAGCCCCAGCATTTT. Amino acids: CASSQKGQHANQPQHF.

The chain employs TRBV27 and TRBJ1-2; possible D gene TRBD1, 6 bases. The CDR3 runs to 13 residues. CDR1 and CDR2 from the germline V gene are MNHEY and SMNVEV (reference sequence). Trimming pared 3 bases from V and 4 bases from J, leaving 9 bases between. The CDR3 DNA follows: TGTGCCAGCAGTTTCAGGGGTGGCTATGGCTACACCTTC. Translated, it gives CASSFRGGYGYTF.

CDR3 loop: CASVGPANTEAFF. CDR3 in DNA: TGCGCCAGCGTGGGCCCCGCGAACACTGAAGCTTTCTTT. The V call is TRBV5-1, the J call TRBJ1-1; D unclear. The CDR3 has 13 residues. Per germline, CDR1 SGHRS and CDR2 YFSETQ. The V end lost 7 bases, the J end lost 1 base, and 11 bases lay between the germline ends.

As DNA, the CDR3 is TGCGCCAGCAGCCAAGAGTCAGGTTCTGGAAACACCATATATTTT. Translation gives CASSQESGSGNTIYF. The chain employs TRBV4-3 and TRBJ1-3; D not resolved. The CDR3 has 15 amino acids. The ends were cut back, 0 bases at V and 1 base at J, with 7 bases in the middle. Germline V gene lookup returns CDR1 LGHNA and CDR2 YSLEER.

The rearrangement links TRBV29-1 to TRBJ1-3; the D is unclear. Germline V lookup: CDR1 SQVTM, CDR2 ANQGSEA. CDR3 length: 16 amino acids. Trimming removed 0 bases at V and 0 bases at J, with 12 bases between. CDR3 coding DNA: TGCAGCGTTGAAGATCGGCGGGGATCCTCTGGAAACACCATATATTTT. Translating gives CSVEDRRGSSGNTIYF.

The CDR3 sequence: CAISRDRGDTGELFF. The CDR3 DNA reads as TGTGCCATCAGTCGGGACAGGGGGGACACCGGGGAGCTGTTTTTT. The V and J genes are TRBV10-3 and TRBJ2-2; 11 positions agree with TRBD1. This CDR3 is built from 15 residues. Trimming removed 5 bases from V and 3 bases from J; junction bases left unmatched: 2. In germline, CDR1 is ENHRY, CDR2 SYGVKD.

The count of this clone is one. The CDR3: CATSTRGWSEQYF. CDR3 coding DNA: TGTGCCACCAGCACCCGAGGTTGGTCCGAGCAGTACTTC. This chain uses TRBV15 with TRBJ2-7; no definite D call. The V gene lost 4 bases and the J gene lost 6 bases, with 13 bases spanning the gap. This CDR3 comprises 13 residues. Germline loops: CDR1 LNHNV, CDR2 YYDKDF (reference sequence). Full variable domain (missing parts from reference TRBV15 and TRBJ2-7): DAMVIQNPRYQVTQFGKPVTLSCSQTLNHNVMYWYQQKSSQAPKLLFHYYDKDFNNEADTPDNFQSRRPNTSFCFLDIRSPGLGDTAMYLCATSTRGWSEQYFGPGTRLTVT.

J is TRBJ1-4 and V is TRBV9; TRBD1 matches at 8 bases. CDR3 length: 16 amino acids. The V gene's germline CDR1 is SGDLS and CDR2 YYNGEE. V was pared by 0 bases and J by 0 bases, with 1 base of the junction left unmatched. CDR3 region: CASSVATGATNEKLFF. In DNA, the CDR3 is TGTGCCAGCAGCGTAGCGACAGGGGCAACTAATGAAAAACTGTTTTTT.

The chain links TRBV7-6 to TRBJ2-7; 10 positions agree with TRBD1. The CDR3 consists of 13 residues. Germline V gene sequence: CDR1 SGHVS, CDR2 FNYEAQ. The J segment lost 6 bases and the V segment lost 8 bases, leaving 7 bases of the junction unmatched. Written as DNA, the CDR3 is TGTGCCAGCGAGGGGTGGACAGGGGGCGAGCAGTACTTC. Protein sequence: CASEGWTGGEQYF.

Only one count was recorded for this clone. The V and J genes are TRBV7-9 and TRBJ2-1, with D maybe TRBD2 (6 bases). CDR3 length: 13 amino acids. Trimming cost V 5 bases and J 7 bases, with 12 bases left between them. Germline V CDR1 and CDR2: SEHNR, FQNEAQ (reference sequence). The CDR3, as DNA: TGTGCCAGCAGCCAAGGAGGGTTAAATGAGCAGTTCTTC. Residues: CASSQGGLNEQFF.

The chain employs TRBV13 and TRBJ1-2, with 10 bases lining up with TRBD1. This CDR3 is 13 amino acids long. Trimming cost V 5 bases and J 5 bases; bases outside gene matches: 2. The germline V gene has CDR1 PRHDT and CDR2 FYEKMQ (reference sequence). CDR3 nucleotide sequence: TGTGCCAGCAGCAAGGACAGGGGGTATGGCTACACCTTC. It yields the protein CASSKDRGYGYTF.

This clone appeared a few times. The chain joins TRBV29-1 to TRBJ1-2; D unresolved. This CDR3 comprises 14 residues. Trimming shortened V by 4 bases and J by 4 bases, and 16 bases separated the two germline ends. The germline V gene has CDR1 SQVTM and CDR2 ANQGSEA. This CDR3 reads CSVVFAQNSYGYTF. CDR3 coding DNA: TGCAGCGTTGTGTTCGCCCAAAACTCCTATGGCTACACCTTC.

The V and J genes are TRBV9 and TRBJ1-3, with TRBD1 identical over 9 bases. Trimming cost V 3 bases and J 3 bases; bases outside gene matches: 1. The CDR3 runs to 14 residues. Looked up from germline, CDR1 is SGDLS and CDR2 is YYNGEE. The CDR3 loop is CASSGTGDGNTIYF. For the CDR3, the DNA is TGTGCCAGCAGCGGGACAGGGGATGGAAACACCATATATTTT.